This T cell receptor beta chain was identified in a study of blood T cell repertoires in COVID-19 (dated by TCRdb to the early 2020s). Broadly, across the study: The collaborator samples originated in the United States, Italy and Spain and spanned the acute and convalescent phases of COVID-19. The material from the prospective study consisted of cDNA or gDNA derived from T cells, B-cell-depleted T cells, or PBMCs. Subjects who had been exposed to COVID-19, were actively infected with it, or had recovered from it provided the deeply sampled blood TCRbeta repertoires that made up the dataset. The repertoires were made available in a free public database intended to serve as a resource for research on the immune response to SARS-CoV-2. Samples came from the ongoing ImmuneRACE study (first 160 participants) plus 1,254 subjects from 6 global collaborators. The sample metadata nearly always contained a de-identified subject ID, COVID-19 status, age in years and sex. Where available, HLA class I and class II types were taken from metadata supplied by the sample provider and were not determined by assay-based typing. Points the paper makes about the study in general: The amount of clinical and demographic metadata varied by source and participant and was provided uncurated.

Of note for this clone: The antigen this receptor binds is unknown. Base qualities were left out, and no much larger clone turns up one base away.

Cut back by 5 bases and 2 bases, the V and J ends lie 16 bases apart. Spanning cysteine to phenylalanine, the CDR3 consists of 17 amino acids. The only DNA kept is the CDR3, 51 bases in frame from the first base. Reading the germline V gene gives CDR1 SGHAT and CDR2 FQNNGV. TCRbeta CDR3 regions were amplified from genomic DNA using the immunoSEQ Assay, a bias-controlled multiplex PCR. On the study's bioinformatics: Within the assay, amplification of reference gene primers was used to estimate how many nucleated cells each sample contained. To quantify the absolute abundance of each unique TCRbeta CDR3 rearrangement, sequence reads were collapsed and filtered. For each sample, productive Simpson clonality was calculated as the square root of Simpson's diversity index over productive rearrangements. Drawn from immuneACCESS, this table holds only the in-frame rearrangements with V and J called that TCRdb kept. Clones are partly lost; checked studies trace under half to an unresolved V gene and leave the rest unexplained. That table is the source of V, J and clone size, and D and trimming were worked out from the DNA. The sample table lists 100,000 to 120,000 clones, approximately 70% of them with a count of one. 6% to 8% of the sample goes to the ten largest clones.

The collaborating institutions used their own protocols to collect whole blood in K2EDTA tubes. For TCRbeta analysis, collaborators shipped samples as frozen whole blood, isolated PBMCs, or DNA extracted from either of those sample types. The sequence derives from a woman aged 60-70 years with acute or convalescent COVID-19. This sequence uses TRBV11-2 and TRBJ1-6; the best D guess is TRBD1, with 6 bases matching. Sequencing was performed on peripheral blood. The DNA sequence is TGTGCCAGCAGCATCACAGGGAACGTTGCCTATAATTCACCCCTCCACTTT. It translates as CASSITGNVAYNSPLHF.